This T cell receptor beta chain stems from a study of blood T cell repertoires in COVID-19. For the study at large: COVID-19 samples collected from the United States, Italy and Spain covered acute and convalescent phases.

In the source study's methods: Estimation of nucleated cell counts was performed using reference gene primer amplification. Only in-frame clones appear in the TCRdb table, and some are missing; sequencing was by immunoSEQ multiplex PCR. Clonal size and the V and J genes are those of that table, whereas D and trimming came from the DNA. The top ten hold around 1.3% of the sample, which has tens of thousands of clones, roughly 90% seen once. Germline values: CDR1 SGHRS, CDR2 YFSETQ. The CDR3 covers 13 residues. The V end was cut by 1 base, the J end by 4 bases, with 8 bases between. Details on this clone: The same CDR3 also results from other DNA sequences found in this sample.

Sequencing used peripheral blood. The chain carries TRBV5-1 and TRBJ1-1; a weak D match, TRBD1 (6 bases). This TCR came from a man between 60 and 75 years old with acute or convalescent COVID-19. The CDR3 coding sequence is TGCGCCAGCAGCTTGAGGGGGGGCACTGAAGCTTTCTTT. Translation gives CASSLRGGTEAFF.